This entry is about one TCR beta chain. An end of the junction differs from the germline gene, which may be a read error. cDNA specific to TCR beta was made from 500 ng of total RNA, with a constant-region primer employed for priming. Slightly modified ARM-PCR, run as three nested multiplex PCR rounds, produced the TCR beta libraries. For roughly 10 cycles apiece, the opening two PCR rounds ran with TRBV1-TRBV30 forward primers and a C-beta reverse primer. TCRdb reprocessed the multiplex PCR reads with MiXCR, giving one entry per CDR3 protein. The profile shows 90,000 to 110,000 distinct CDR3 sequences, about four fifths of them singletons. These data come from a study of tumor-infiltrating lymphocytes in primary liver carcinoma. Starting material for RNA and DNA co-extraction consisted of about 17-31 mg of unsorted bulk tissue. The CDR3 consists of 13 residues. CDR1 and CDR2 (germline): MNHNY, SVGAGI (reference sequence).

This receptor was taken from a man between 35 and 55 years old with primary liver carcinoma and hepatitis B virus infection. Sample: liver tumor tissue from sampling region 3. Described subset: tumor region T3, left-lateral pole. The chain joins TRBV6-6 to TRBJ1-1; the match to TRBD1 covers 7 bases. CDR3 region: CASSPGGTTDAFF. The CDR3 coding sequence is TGTGCCAGTAGCCCAGGGGGGACTACTGATGCTTTCTTT.